A selection of T cell receptor beta chains follows, all from one sample in a study of blood T cell repertoires in COVID-19. Sequencing used immunoSEQ multiplex PCR; TCRdb keeps in-frame clones, though not all of them. The sample shows 150,000 to 200,000 clones, approximately 89% of them seen only once. Sequences were obtained from PBMCs or T cells enriched from blood (not recorded which). These TCRs come from a middle-aged woman with acute COVID-19. CDR3s include the opening cysteine and the closing phenylalanine or tryptophan. Each record gives: CDR3 DNA, CDR3 protein, clone size, J gene, D gene, V gene. The D gene is left open where the match is weak. Not every row has a clone size; where given, it reads once, few, many or a size class.

TGTGCCAGCAGCACGCGGGTTGAGGACGATGAGCAGTTCTTC,CASSTRVEDDEQFF,-,TRBJ2-1,-,TRBV9
TGCGCCAGCAGCCAAGCCGGGACTAGCGGGAGTCGCGAGCAGTACTTC,CASSQAGTSGSREQYF,-,TRBJ2-7,TRBD2,TRBV4-3
TGTGCCAGCAGCTCCCCACCTAGCGGGGTGAACACCGGGGAGCTGTTTTTT,CASSSPPSGVNTGELFF,-,TRBJ2-2,TRBD2,TRBV7-2
TGTGCCAGCAGCGGACACAACCAGGGCTCTGAAGCTTTCTTT,CASSGHNQGSEAFF,few,TRBJ1-1,-,TRBV2
TGCGCCAGCAGCCAAGAGGGGACAGGGGTGGGAGTAGGGGACACTGAAGCTTTCTTT,CASSQEGTGVGVGDTEAFF,-,TRBJ1-1,TRBD1,TRBV4-1
TGTGCCAGCAGCAGGGACAGGGGCTATGAGACCCAGTACTTC,CASSRDRGYETQYF,once,TRBJ2-5,TRBD1,TRBV7-9
TGTGCCAGTAGTATAGTTCAGGGGACTGAAGCTTTCTTT,CASSIVQGTEAFF,-,TRBJ1-1,-,TRBV19
TGTGCCATCAGGGCCACGGTAGCGGGAGAAGCGAACACCGGGGAGCTGTTTTTT,CAIRATVAGEANTGELFF,-,TRBJ2-2,TRBD2,TRBV10-3
TGCGCCAGCAGCTTGGGCGGCTCGGGCACAGATACGCAGTATTTT,CASSLGGSGTDTQYF,-,TRBJ2-3,-,TRBV5-1
TGTGCCAGCAGCTTAGTAAGGCAGGGGGCCAGGAATGAGCAGTTCTTC,CASSLVRQGARNEQFF,-,TRBJ2-1,TRBD1,TRBV7-8
TGTGCCAGCAGTGAATATAGCGGGGGGGCCGGCAATACGCAGTATTTT,CASSEYSGGAGNTQYF,-,TRBJ2-3,TRBD2,TRBV25-1
TGTGCCAGCAGTTACCGTTCCTCCGGGGCTAGCGGGGGGGGAATTTACAATGAGCAGTTCTTC,CASSYRSSGASGGGIYNEQFF,-,TRBJ2-1,TRBD2,TRBV28
TGTGCCAGCAGCTCTTGGACAGATTACCACCAAGAGACCCAGTACTTC,CASSSWTDYHQETQYF,-,TRBJ2-5,-,TRBV7-9
TGTGCCAGCAGCGTAGATGGGGGCCCGAACACCGGGGAGCTGTTTTTT,CASSVDGGPNTGELFF,-,TRBJ2-2,-,TRBV9
TGTGCCAGCAGTCAAAGCATGAACACCGGGGAGCTGTTTTTT,CASSQSMNTGELFF,-,TRBJ2-2,-,TRBV6-2/TRBV6-3
TGCGCCAGCAGCCAATTTGACAGGATCAATGAAAAACTGTTTTTT,CASSQFDRINEKLFF,few,TRBJ1-4,-,TRBV4-1
TGTGCCAGCAGCCAAGATGCGGGTTCTGGAAACACCATATATTTT,CASSQDAGSGNTIYF,-,TRBJ1-3,-,TRBV14
TGTGCCAGCAGTCCAGCGGGGGGTTGGCAAGAGACCCAGTACTTC,CASSPAGGWQETQYF,-,TRBJ2-5,TRBD2,TRBV2
TGTGCCAGCAGCATAATACCAGCGGGATCGGGCTTATCTGGGGCCAACGTCCTGACTTTC,CASSIIPAGSGLSGANVLTF,-,TRBJ2-6,TRBD2,TRBV5-5
TGCGCCACGCGACAGGGCCCTCTCGATGGCTACACCTTC,CATRQGPLDGYTF,-,TRBJ1-2,TRBD1,TRBV10-2
TGTGCCAGTAGCCCCCAGGCTACTAACACCGGGGAGCTGTTTTTT,CASSPQATNTGELFF,few,TRBJ2-2,-,TRBV19
TGTGCCAGCAGCTTCAGTAACGAGCAGTACTTC,CASSFSNEQYF,-,TRBJ2-7,-,TRBV11-2
TGTGCCAGCAGTTTAGGCCCGGTTGGCGGGAGGACTGGAAACACCATATATTTT,CASSLGPVGGRTGNTIYF,-,TRBJ1-3,-,TRBV28
TGCGCCAGCAGCTCTACGCAGGGGGCCGAGACTGAAGCTTTCTTT,CASSSTQGAETEAFF,-,TRBJ1-1,TRBD1,TRBV5-1
TGTGCCAGCTCACCTTCCCTAGCGGGGGGGACGTCGGTCACAGATACGCAGTATTTT,CASSPSLAGGTSVTDTQYF,-,TRBJ2-3,TRBD2,TRBV18
TGTGCCAGCAGTCCCTGGGGGGTCAATGAGCAGTTCTTC,CASSPWGVNEQFF,-,TRBJ2-1,-,TRBV7-9